Listed here are 32 T cell receptor beta chains from one sample, sequenced in a study of blood T cell repertoires in COVID-19. Profiled with immunoSEQ multiplex PCR; TCRdb holds only in-frame clones, not every one. This repertoire shows some 89,000 clones, 75% to 95% found once; its top ten account for 1.7%. Input material: peripheral blood. These receptor sequences come from a man in his sixties with acute or convalescent COVID-19.

V and J are TRBV5-1 and TRBJ1-2, with 8 nucleotides matching TRBD1. The CDR3 length is 14 residues. The germline CDR1 and CDR2 sequences are SGHRS and YFSETQ. V lost 4 bases and J lost 5; bases outside the gene matches: 7. The CDR3 is CASSTGQGGYGYTF. CDR3 bases: TGCGCCAGCAGCACCGGACAGGGAGGGTATGGCTACACCTTC.

The chain couples TRBV4-1 to TRBJ2-1, with D possibly matching TRBD1 (6 bases). The V and J ends lost 0 bases and 4 bases respectively, with 13 bases between them. CDR3 length equals 16 residues. Germline CDR1 is MGHRA and CDR2 is YSYEKL. CDR3 sequence: CASSQEGGGAYNEQFF. Written as DNA, the CDR3 is TGCGCCAGCAGCCAAGAGGGTGGGGGCGCGTACAATGAGCAGTTCTTC.

The chain combines TRBV7-2 with TRBJ2-1, with 14 bases matching TRBD2. With V trimmed by 5 bases and J by 0 bases, 9 bases remained unmatched. The CDR3 loop spans 19 amino acids. Germline assignment: CDR1 SGHTA and CDR2 FQGNSA. CDR3 amino acids: CASSISGLAGASSYNEQFF. CDR3 nucleotide sequence: TGTGCCAGCAGCATCTCGGGACTAGCGGGGGCGAGCTCCTACAATGAGCAGTTCTTC.

In DNA form, the CDR3 reads TGTGCCAGCAGTCACTCGACAGCGTACAATGAGCAGTTCTTC. Translated, it gives CASSHSTAYNEQFF. The chain employs TRBV27 and TRBJ2-1, with D tentatively TRBD1 (5 bases). Germline V gives CDR1 MNHEY, CDR2 SMNVEV (reference sequence). The CDR3 runs to 14 residues. The V and J ends lost 5 bases and 4 bases respectively, with 12 bases between them.

The CDR3: CASSPAGRKAVTNTEAFF. The CDR3 nucleotides read TGTGCCAGCAGCCCAGCGGGTCGGAAGGCAGTTACGAACACTGAAGCTTTCTTT. The chain carries TRBV7-9 and TRBJ1-1; no clear D. CDR1 SEHNR and CDR2 FQNEAQ come from the germline V gene (reference sequence). There are 18 residues in the CDR3. V was clipped by 5 bases and J by 1 base, with 23 bases between them. The whole variable domain, remainder taken from reference TRBV7-9 and TRBJ1-1, is DTGVSQNPRHKITKRGQNVTFRCDPISEHNRLYWYRQTLGQGPEFLTYFQNEAQLEKSRLLSDRFSAERPKGSFSTLEIQRTEQGDSAMYLCASSPAGRKAVTNTEAFFGQGTRLTVV.

This clone was counted once. The genes are TRBV5-6 and TRBJ1-1; no firm D call. This CDR3 region has 15 residues. V was clipped by 5 bases and J by 0 bases, with 14 bases between them. Germline V gene lookup returns CDR1 SGHDT and CDR2 YYEEEE. CDR3 region: CASRKRALMNTEAFF. The DNA of the CDR3 is TGTGCCAGCAGGAAAAGAGCTCTCATGAACACTGAAGCTTTCTTT.

V usage is TRBV6-5 and J usage is TRBJ1-1, with 7 bases fitting TRBD1. V lost 5 bases, J lost 1 base, and 4 bases stayed unmatched. The CDR3 extends over 14 amino acids. The germline CDR1 and CDR2 sequences are MNHEY and SVGAGI. CDR3 sequence: CASSQQGRNTEAFF. For the CDR3, the DNA is TGTGCCAGCAGTCAACAGGGGAGGAACACTGAAGCTTTCTTT.

V gene TRBV11-2 combines with J gene TRBJ1-4; tentatively, D is TRBD1 (5 bases). Looked up from germline, CDR1 is SGHAT and CDR2 is FQNNGV. CDR3 length: 20 amino acids. The V and J ends lost 0 bases and 0 bases respectively, with 20 bases between them. CDR3 sequence reads: CASSLDGMSGGDPTNEKLFF. For the CDR3, the DNA is TGTGCCAGCAGCTTAGATGGGATGAGCGGGGGGGACCCAACTAATGAAAAACTGTTTTTT. Drawing the rest from reference TRBV11-2 and TRBJ1-4, the complete variable domain is EAGVAQSPRYKIIEKRQSVAFWCNPISGHATLYWYQQILGQGPKLLIQFQNNGVVDDSQLPKDRFSAERLKGVDSTLKIQPAKLEDSAVYLCASSLDGMSGGDPTNEKLFFGSGTQLSVL.

V usage is TRBV9 and J usage is TRBJ2-6; 7 positions match TRBD2. Germline assignment: CDR1 SGDLS and CDR2 YYNGEE. The CDR3 is 16 amino acids. J was trimmed by 0 bases and V by 4 bases; bases with no gene match: 4. CDR3 residues: CASSIGGSSGANVLTF. The CDR3 DNA follows: TGTGCCAGCAGCATCGGGGGGTCCTCTGGGGCCAACGTCCTGACTTTC. The full variable domain, rest sourced from reference TRBV9 and TRBJ2-6, is DSGVTQTPKHLITATGQRVTLRCSPRSGDLSVYWYQQSLDQGLQFLIQYYNGEERAKGNILERFSAQQFPDLHSELNLSSLELGDSALYFCASSIGGSSGANVLTFGAGSRLTVL.

CDR3 sequence: CASSFTKEGANSEKLFF. CDR3 bases: TGTGCCAGCAGCTTTACAAAGGAGGGGGCCAATAGTGAAAAACTGTTTTTT. The chain carries TRBV7-9 and TRBJ1-4; 7 nucleotides line up with TRBD1. The ends lost 3 bases at V and 7 bases at J; junction bases unmatched: 14. The germline gives CDR1 SEHNR, CDR2 FQNEAQ (reference sequence). CDR3 length: 17 residues.

The chain combines TRBV5-1 with TRBJ2-3; the D is unclear. Per germline, CDR1 SGHRS and CDR2 YFSETQ. Trimming pared 6 bases from V and 3 bases from J, leaving 17 bases between. There are 15 residues in the CDR3. In DNA form, the CDR3 reads TGCGCCAGCACCCAGACTGTGAAGGCAACAGATACGCAGTATTTT. Translating it yields CASTQTVKATDTQYF.

V usage is TRBV10-3 and J usage is TRBJ2-2; a weak D match, TRBD2 (6 bases). Deletions cut 4 bases from V and 0 bases from J, with 12 bases between. CDR1 is ENHRY and CDR2 is SYGVKD in the germline V gene. The CDR3 runs 16 residues. CDR3 residues: CAISGSRDSNTGELFF. In DNA form, the CDR3 reads TGTGCCATCAGTGGTTCCCGGGACTCGAACACCGGGGAGCTGTTTTTT.

The rearrangement uses TRBV6-5 and TRBJ2-3, with D perhaps matching TRBD1 (6 bases). V gave up 0 bases and J gave up 2 bases, with 12 bases separating them. The CDR3 length is 16 residues. Germline values: CDR1 MNHEY, CDR2 SVGAGI. CDR3: CASSYSTGMFTDTQYF. The CDR3 nucleotides read TGTGCCAGCAGTTACTCTACAGGGATGTTCACAGATACGCAGTATTTT.

V is TRBV6-5 and J is TRBJ1-1; 7 bases map to TRBD1. Trimming removed 6 bases from V and 0 bases from J; junction bases left unmatched: 7. Germline values: CDR1 MNHEY, CDR2 SVGAGI. The CDR3 loop spans 15 amino acids. CDR3 in amino acids: CASREGAGLNTEAFF. CDR3 nucleotides: TGTGCCAGCAGGGAGGGGGCAGGACTGAACACTGAAGCTTTCTTT.

With regard to this clone: This sample includes further DNA sequences coding for the same CDR3. The V gene is TRBV14, the J gene TRBJ1-2; a possible D gene is TRBD1 (5 bases). This CDR3 has 13 residues. Germline V gene data show CDR1 as SGHDN and CDR2 as FVKESK. V was clipped by 1 base and J by 4 bases, with 7 bases between them. Here the CDR3 reads CASSQGQFYGYTF. CDR3 nucleotide sequence: TGTGCCAGCAGCCAAGGACAGTTCTATGGCTACACCTTC.

This clone came up once. The rearrangement uses TRBV10-3 and TRBJ1-2; D is perhaps TRBD1 (5 bases). CDR3 size: 13 residues. Germline CDR1 is ENHRY and CDR2 is SYGVKD. V shed 6 bases and J shed 8 bases, with 16 bases lying between them. CDR3 sequence: CAIRDQGLSGYTF. The CDR3 DNA reads as TGTGCCATCAGGGACCAGGGTCTCTCGGGCTACACCTTC.

This clone was observed once. The chain joins TRBV5-4 to TRBJ1-1; 8 bases match TRBD1. Trimming removed 4 bases from V and 4 bases from J; junction bases left unmatched: 6. The CDR3 runs to 14 residues. Germline lookup yields CDR1 SGHNT and CDR2 YYREEE (reference sequence). CDR3 region: CASSPGQGGTEAFF. DNA of the CDR3: TGTGCCAGCAGCCCTGGACAGGGTGGCACTGAAGCTTTCTTT.

The rearrangement links TRBV4-1 to TRBJ2-6; D is unclear. Germline V gene sequence: CDR1 MGHRA, CDR2 YSYEKL. V gave up 1 base and J gave up 0 bases, with 4 bases separating them. The CDR3 spans 15 residues. The CDR3 nucleotides are TGCGCCAGCAGCCAAGTAGACTCTGGGGCCAACGTCCTGACTTTC. Its translation: CASSQVDSGANVLTF.

The chain has TRBV7-9 and TRBJ1-1; 10 nucleotides agree with TRBD1. CDR1 and CDR2 from the germline V gene are SEHNR and FQNEAQ (reference sequence). Germline trimming cut 2 bases from V and 5 bases from J; bases unmatched to any gene: 5. The CDR3 covers 15 residues. CDR3 in amino acids: CASSLYGTGETEAFF. The CDR3 bases are TGTGCCAGCAGCTTATATGGGACAGGGGAAACTGAAGCTTTCTTT.

The chain combines TRBV5-4 with TRBJ2-5, with D tentatively TRBD2 (5 bases). CDR1 and CDR2 (germline): SGHNT, YYREEE (reference sequence). Trimming pared 1 base from V and 3 bases from J, leaving 7 bases between. The CDR3 length is 13 residues. CDR3: CASSLSREETQYF. The DNA for the CDR3 is TGTGCCAGCAGCTTGTCGAGGGAAGAGACCCAGTACTTC. The full variable domain, with the rest looked up from reference TRBV5-4 and TRBJ2-5, is ETGVTQSPTHLIKTRGQQVTLRCSSQSGHNTVSWYQQALGQGPQFIFQYYREEENGRGNFPPRFSGLQFPNYSSELNVNALELDDSALYLCASSLSREETQYFGPGTRLLVL.

The chain joins TRBV19 to TRBJ2-5, with 7 nucleotides matching TRBD1. Germline V gene lookup returns CDR1 LNHDA and CDR2 SQIVND (reference sequence). The CDR3 spans 14 residues. Germline trimming cut 7 bases from V and 0 bases from J; bases unmatched to any gene: 5. The CDR3: CASTDRVDQETQYF. The CDR3 region has the DNA TGTGCCAGTACCGACAGGGTGGACCAAGAGACCCAGTACTTC.

The chain joins TRBV5-1 to TRBJ1-1; TRBD1 might be the D (5 bases). Germline V gene lookup returns CDR1 SGHRS and CDR2 YFSETQ. Deletions cut 4 bases from V and 1 base from J, with 14 bases between. The CDR3 runs to 15 residues. This CDR3 is CASSLMGHPNTEAFF. In DNA, the CDR3 is TGCGCCAGCAGCCTCATGGGGCACCCGAACACTGAAGCTTTCTTT.

The sample holds one count of this clone. V gene TRBV5-8 combines with J gene TRBJ1-1; TRBD1 agrees at 12 bases. The CDR3 length is 16 residues. Trimming at V came to 4 bases and at J to 0 bases, leaving 4 bases not matched to a gene. Germline CDR1 is SGHTS and CDR2 is YDEGEE. The CDR3 loop reads CASSPGQGAVNTEAFF. The CDR3 DNA sequence: TGTGCCAGCAGCCCGGGACAGGGGGCGGTGAACACTGAAGCTTTCTTT.

The V call is TRBV5-1, the J call TRBJ2-5, with 10 bases identical to TRBD1. V shed 4 bases and J 3 bases; nucleotides not matched to a gene: 6. Per the germline V gene, CDR1 is SGHRS and CDR2 is YFSETQ. The CDR3 contains 15 residues. In DNA form, the CDR3 reads TGCGCCAGCAGCCCGGGGACAGGGGCTGAAGAGACCCAGTACTTC. Protein product: CASSPGTGAEETQYF.

This chain connects TRBV6-1 to TRBJ1-2; D is possibly TRBD1 (5 bases). In germline, CDR1 is MNHNS, CDR2 SASEGT. V was clipped by 1 base and J by 10 bases, with 22 bases between them. The CDR3 is 16 amino acids. The CDR3 bases are TGTGCCAGCAGTGAAGGCTGGGGGATTCGGACTATTGACTACACCTTC. Amino acids: CASSEGWGIRTIDYTF.

J is TRBJ1-3 and V is TRBV19, with D possibly being TRBD1 (6 bases). Germline lookup yields CDR1 LNHDA and CDR2 SQIVND (reference sequence). Deletions cut 6 bases from V and 4 bases from J, with 10 bases between. The CDR3 spans 13 residues. The CDR3 here is CASRGHRGNTIYF. The CDR3 nucleotides read TGTGCCAGTAGGGGACACCGAGGAAACACCATATATTTT. The entire variable domain, with the rest obtained from reference TRBV19 and TRBJ1-3, is as follows: DGGITQSPKYLFRKEGQNVTLSCEQNLNHDAMYWYRQDPGQGLRLIYYSQIVNDFQKGDIAEGYSVSREKKESFPLTVTSAQKNPTAFYLCASRGHRGNTIYFGEGSWLTVV.

J is TRBJ1-5 and V is TRBV24-1; D unresolved. The CDR3 consists of 14 residues. From germline, CDR1 is KGHDR and CDR2 SFDVKD. Deletions cut 5 bases from V and 5 bases from J, with 12 bases between. The CDR3 spells CATSAALSDQPQHF. In DNA, the CDR3 is TGTGCCACCAGTGCCGCTTTGAGCGATCAGCCCCAGCATTTT.

This clone was counted a single time. This chain connects TRBV7-2 to TRBJ2-5; the match to TRBD1 covers 7 bases. The CDR3 is made up of 14 amino acids. V lost 4 bases to trimming and J lost 4 bases; unmatched junction nucleotides: 6. Germline loops: CDR1 SGHTA, CDR2 FQGNSA. CDR3 residues: CASSSQGVLETQYF. CDR3 DNA sequence: TGTGCCAGCAGCTCCCAGGGGGTCTTAGAGACCCAGTACTTC. The full variable domain, in which reference TRBV7-2 and TRBJ2-5 provide the parts outside the CDR3, is GAGVSQSPSNKVTEKGKDVELRCDPISGHTALYWYRQSLGQGLEFLIYFQGNSAPDKSGLPSDRFSAERTGGSVSTLTIQRTQQEDSAVYLCASSSQGVLETQYFGPGTRLLVL.

This sequence joins TRBV27 and TRBJ2-7, with D possibly matching TRBD2 (6 bases). The CDR3 has 16 residues. Germline V gives CDR1 MNHEY, CDR2 SMNVEV (reference sequence). V was pared by 6 bases and J by 0 bases, with 18 bases between. Here the CDR3 DNA reads TGTGCCAGCAGCCCGACTAGACTACCCAGCTCCTACGAGCAGTACTTC. Translated: CASSPTRLPSSYEQYF.

This chain links TRBV28 with TRBJ2-7; 9 positions agree with TRBD1. The CDR3 has 15 amino acids. J gave up 1 base and V 6 bases, and 7 bases lay outside the gene matches. The V gene's germline CDR1 is MDHEN and CDR2 SYDVKM. The CDR3 here is CASSTRGTGSYEQYV. The CDR3 nucleotides are TGTGCCAGCAGCACCAGGGGGACAGGGTCCTACGAGCAGTACGTC.

The chain joins TRBV6-5 to TRBJ1-5; 7 bases agree with TRBD1. Germline lookup yields CDR1 MNHEY and CDR2 SVGAGI. The ends lost 5 bases at V and 9 bases at J; junction bases unmatched: 13. This CDR3 is built from 15 residues. The CDR3 region has the DNA TGTGCCAGCAGTCCCTCGGGACAGCCCCAACGGCCCCAGCATTTT. Protein sequence: CASSPSGQPQRPQHF.

This clone turned up a few times. The chain combines TRBV2 with TRBJ1-2, with 9 positions matching TRBD1. The CDR3 totals 12 residues. CDR1 SNHLY and CDR2 FYNNEI come from the germline V gene. Trimming cost V 6 bases and J 8 bases; bases outside gene matches: 4. The CDR3 sequence: CASRGTGSGYTF. In DNA form, the CDR3 reads TGTGCCAGCAGAGGGACAGGGTCGGGCTACACCTTC.